The 22 T cell receptor beta chains presented below share a single source sample, sequenced in a study of prognosis after radiotherapy for stage I lung cancer. Multiplex PCR in two rounds served to amplify TCR beta CDR3 from genomic DNA. Specific primers for each TRBV and TRBJ gene were what first-round PCR used. TCRdb re-derived calls from the multiplex PCR reads in MiXCR, one entry per CDR3 protein. This table holds about 16,000 distinct CDR3 sequences, more than 25% found once. Sequencing was performed on PBMCs, taken before or after stereotactic body radiation therapy (not recorded which). The source of these receptors is a donor of 50 years or more with non-small cell lung cancer.

This clonotype has ten or more counts. This chain joins TRBV5-1 and TRBJ1-1; D gene ambiguous. CDR3 size: 15 residues. Trimming pared 6 bases from V and 1 base from J, leaving 16 bases between. Germline V gene data show CDR1 as SGHRS and CDR2 as YFSETQ. CDR3 coding DNA: TGCGCCAGCACGCGGGAGTGGAGACAGAACACTGAAGCTTTCTTT. Its translation is CASTREWRQNTEAFF.

Sample share makes this clonotype medium-sized. This chain links TRBV27 with TRBJ2-3; D call uncertain. This CDR3 has 13 amino acids. V was pared by 2 bases and J by 0 bases, with 3 bases between. The germline V gene encodes CDR1 MNHEY and CDR2 SMNVEV (reference sequence). CDR3 coding DNA: TGTGCCAGCAGTTTAACTAGCACAGATACGCAGTATTTT. Translation: CASSLTSTDTQYF.

Turning to this clonotype: A read error is likely here: a far larger clone is one base away. V usage is TRBV19 and J usage is TRBJ2-5; D might be TRBD2 (5 bases). Near its end, the DNA agrees better with TRBJ2-1, so the J call may be wrong. This CDR3 is 16 amino acids long. Germline assignment: CDR1 LNHDA and CDR2 SQIVND (reference sequence). In DNA, the CDR3 is TGTGCCAGTAGTATAGGGGAAGTAGAGGGATTCGATGAGCAGTTCTTC. Its translation is CASSIGEVEGFDEQFF.

Concerning this clonotype itself: Germline is not matched at one junction end, which may reflect a read error. The chain employs TRBV2 and TRBJ2-7, with D unresolved. The V gene's germline CDR1 is SNHLY and CDR2 FYNNEI. The CDR3 contains 10 residues. As DNA, the CDR3 is TGTGCCAGCGGTTCGTACGAGCGGTACTTC. Protein: CASGSYERYF. Supplemented by reference TRBV2 and TRBJ2-7, the full variable domain reads EPEVTQTPSHQVTQMGQEVILRCVPISNHLYFYWYRQILGQKVEFLVSFYNNEISEKSEIFDDQFSVERPDGSNFTLKIRSTKLEDSAMYFCASGSYERYFGPGTRLTVT.

At least ten counts were recorded for this clonotype. In DNA form, the CDR3 reads TGTGCCAGCAGCTTAGCTAGCGGGAGGGCCGGGACAGATACGCAGTATTTT. This codes for CASSLASGRAGTDTQYF. This chain uses TRBV7-9 with TRBJ2-3; 11 bases fit TRBD2. From germline, CDR1 is SEHNR and CDR2 FQNEAQ (reference sequence). This CDR3 has 17 residues. V lost 0 bases and J lost 3; bases outside the gene matches: 5.

V usage is TRBV6-1 and J usage is TRBJ2-5; D remains ambiguous. The CDR3 totals 13 residues. Germline V lookup: CDR1 MNHNS, CDR2 SASEGT. Between the trimmed V and J ends, which lost 5 bases and 4 bases, there was a span of 11 bases. The CDR3 DNA reads as TGTGCCAGCAGTACTGGGAATTTAGAGACCCAGTACTTC. It translates to CASSTGNLETQYF.

V usage is TRBV6-2 or TRBV6-3 and J usage is TRBJ2-2; a weak D match, TRBD2 (6 bases). V lost 2 bases to trimming and J lost 6 bases, with 16 bases between them. Germline V gives CDR1 MNHEY, CDR2 SVGEGT. The CDR3 runs 16 residues. In DNA form, the CDR3 reads TGTGCCAGCAGTTACATGGGGGGTATTAGATCCGGGGAGCTGTTTTTT. Translating it yields CASSYMGGIRSGELFF.

This clonotype was seen many times. The rearrangement links TRBV29-1 to TRBJ1-1, with 9 positions matching TRBD1. Germline V gene sequence: CDR1 SQVTM, CDR2 ANQGSEA. The CDR3 has 14 amino acids. J gave up 3 bases and V 6 bases, and 8 bases lay outside the gene matches. In DNA form, the CDR3 reads TGCAGCGTCCAAGCCCGACAGGGGGACACTGAAGCTTTCTTT. It specifies CSVQARQGDTEAFF.

This clonotype was seen at least ten times. This rearrangement joins TRBV5-1 to TRBJ2-5; 13 positions agree with TRBD2. The CDR3 consists of 18 residues. CDR1 and CDR2 (germline): SGHRS, YFSETQ. V lost 0 bases and J lost 1; bases outside the gene matches: 6. The chain's CDR3 is CASSLGLAGGILQETQYF. The CDR3 DNA reads as TGCGCCAGCAGCTTGGGACTAGCGGGAGGAATACTCCAAGAGACCCAGTACTTC.

This clonotype has ten or more counts. The chain recombines TRBV12-5 with TRBJ1-5; 7 nucleotides line up with TRBD1. The germline V gene has CDR1 LGHNT and CDR2 FRNRAP. Trimming took 6 bases from V and 5 from J; bases not matched to a gene: 7. This CDR3 region has 14 residues. Here the CDR3 reads CASGRRQGDQPQHF. CDR3 bases: TGTGCTAGTGGACGAAGACAGGGAGATCAGCCCCAGCATTTT.

This clonotype rates as medium-sized. The chain has TRBV6-1 and TRBJ1-5; D is uncertain. The germline CDR1 and CDR2 sequences are MNHNS and SASEGT. CDR3 length: 13 amino acids. With 1 base removed from V and 7 bases from J, the gap between germline ends came to 8 bases. CDR3: CASSEGFLQPQHF. CDR3 DNA sequence: TGTGCCAGCAGTGAAGGGTTTCTACAGCCCCAGCATTTT.

The chain couples TRBV20-1 to TRBJ1-1, with D unresolved. The V gene lost 3 bases and the J gene lost 2 bases, with 19 bases spanning the gap. Germline values: CDR1 DFQATT, CDR2 SNEGSKA (reference sequence). This CDR3 has 16 amino acids. As DNA, the CDR3 is TGCAGTGCTAGGGCCCGCGGGATATCGTACAACACTGAAGCTTTCTTT. Protein product: CSARARGISYNTEAFF.

This chain connects TRBV29-1 to TRBJ2-2; the D gene is possibly TRBD2 (5 bases). CDR3 size: 16 residues. In germline, CDR1 is SQVTM, CDR2 ANQGSEA. The V and J ends lost 1 base and 2 bases respectively, with 14 bases between them. This CDR3 is CSVEAVTIANTGELFF. The CDR3 DNA reads as TGCAGCGTTGAAGCCGTGACTATCGCAAACACCGGGGAGCTGTTTTTT.

On this clonotype: A read error is likely, as this CDR3 ends without the conserved phenylalanine or tryptophan. V is TRBV6-9 and J is TRBJ2-7; tentatively, D is TRBD1 (5 bases). The germline gives CDR1 MNHGY, CDR2 SVAAGI. The CDR3 sequence is 14 residues long. With 4 bases removed from V and 2 bases from J, the gap between germline ends came to 12 bases. CDR3 amino acids: CASSSGQATYEQYS. The CDR3 nucleotides read TGTGCCAGCAGTTCCGGACAAGCAACCTACGAGCAGTACTCC.

This clonotype was detected a few times. The rearrangement joins TRBV6-2 or TRBV6-3 to TRBJ1-5, with 7 nucleotides matching TRBD1. V was pared by 5 bases and J by 4 bases, with 5 bases of the junction left unmatched. The CDR3 has 14 amino acids. Germline V gene lookup returns CDR1 MNHEY and CDR2 SVGEGT. The CDR3 sequence is CASSDTGENQPQHF. CDR3 bases: TGTGCCAGCAGTGACACAGGGGAGAATCAGCCCCAGCATTTT.

This clonotype was seen repeatedly, ten times or more. This sequence joins TRBV7-9 and TRBJ1-1, with a possible D match to TRBD1 (5 bases). The V end lost 7 bases, the J end lost 1 base, and 10 bases lay between the germline ends. The CDR3 contains 13 residues. CDR1 is SEHNR, CDR2 FQNEAQ, per germline (reference sequence). DNA of the CDR3: TGTGCCAGCAAAGGGACGGGGAACACTGAAGCTTTCTTT. Translating it yields CASKGTGNTEAFF.

About this clonotype: A read error is likely here: a far larger clone is one base away. V usage is TRBV6-9 and J usage is TRBJ2-1; D not certain. The germline CDR1 and CDR2 sequences are MNHGY and SVAAGI. The CDR3 sequence is 12 residues long. V was clipped by 3 bases and J by 10 bases, with 10 bases between them. CDR3 bases: TGTGCCAGCAGTTACACGACCGGAGAGCAGTTCTTC. Amino acids: CASSYTTGEQFF.

About this clonotype: A far larger clone is one nucleotide away, so this likely arose from a read error. The genes are TRBV7-2 and TRBJ2-7; 14 bases are a match to TRBD2. V lost 10 bases to trimming and J lost 6 bases; unmatched junction nucleotides: 14. The CDR3 runs to 16 residues. Germline V CDR1 and CDR2: SGHTA, FQGNSA. The CDR3 region has the DNA TGTGCCACTACGCTCACCGGGACTAGCGGGAGTAGCGAGCAGTACTTC. This codes for CATTLTGTSGSSEQYF.

As for this clonotype: A far larger clone is only one base removed, so a read error is likely. The chain couples TRBV6-4 to TRBJ2-3; 11 bases agree with TRBD2. Germline CDR1 is MRHNA and CDR2 is SNTAGT. The CDR3 runs 15 residues. The V and J ends lost 4 bases and 6 bases, in that order; junction bases with no gene match: 6. In DNA form, the CDR3 reads TGTGCCAGCAGTGCGACTAGCGGGATCGCGGATACGCAGTATTTT. Encoded protein: CASSATSGIADTQYF.

This clonotype has only a few counts. A read error may explain this, as a much larger clone is one base away. The chain recombines TRBV7-2 with TRBJ1-2, with 7 bases aligning to TRBD1. There are 14 residues in the CDR3. The germline V gene encodes CDR1 SGHTA and CDR2 FQGNSA. The CDR3, as DNA: TGTGCCAGCAGCTTAAACAGGGGAGGCTATGGCCACACCTTC. It encodes CASSLNRGGYGHTF. The complete variable domain, with remaining parts taken from reference TRBV7-2 and TRBJ1-2, reads GAGVSQSPSNKVTEKGKDVELRCDPISGHTALYWYRQSLGQGLEFLIYFQGNSAPDKSGLPSDRFSAERTGGSVSTLTIQRTQQEDSAVYLCASSLNRGGYGHTFGSGTRLTVV.

This sequence joins TRBV6-1 and TRBJ2-3; TRBD2 might be the D (6 bases). The germline gives CDR1 MNHNS, CDR2 SASEGT. The germline V and J ends were trimmed by 7 bases and 8 bases, with 19 bases remaining between them. CDR3 size: 14 residues. CDR3 region: CASIHLEARGTQYF. CDR3 sequence (DNA): TGTGCCAGCATCCATCTAGAGGCGCGGGGTACGCAGTATTTT.

Worth noting for this clonotype: One end of the junction is discordant with germline, which a read error may explain. The chain recombines TRBV20-1 with TRBJ1-3; D remains ambiguous. Per germline, CDR1 DFQATT and CDR2 SNEGSKA (reference sequence). This CDR3 comprises 13 residues. CDR3 region: CSAISPAGNTIYF. The CDR3 coding sequence is TGTAGTGCTATTTCCCCGGCTGGAAACACCATATATTTT.